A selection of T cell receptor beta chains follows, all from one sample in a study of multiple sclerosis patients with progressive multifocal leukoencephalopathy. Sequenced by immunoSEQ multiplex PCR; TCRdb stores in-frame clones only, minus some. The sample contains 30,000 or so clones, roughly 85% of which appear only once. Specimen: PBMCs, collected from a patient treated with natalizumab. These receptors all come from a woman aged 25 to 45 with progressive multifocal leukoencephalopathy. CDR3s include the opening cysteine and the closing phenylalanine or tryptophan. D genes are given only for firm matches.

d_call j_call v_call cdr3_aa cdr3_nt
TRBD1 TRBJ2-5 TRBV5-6 CASSGQGRIQQYF TGTGCCAGCAGCGGACAGGGACGGATACAGCAGTACTTC
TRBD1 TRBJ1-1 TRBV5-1 CASSLAGGYENTEAFF TGCGCCAGCAGCTTGGCAGGGGGCTATGAGAACACTGAAGCTTTCTTT
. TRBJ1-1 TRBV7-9 CASSSTGRWTEAFF TGTGCCAGCAGCTCCACAGGGCGGTGGACTGAAGCTTTCTTT
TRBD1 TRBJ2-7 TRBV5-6 CASSFFRTGAGEQYF TGTGCCAGCAGCTTCTTTCGGACAGGGGCGGGGGAGCAGTACTTC
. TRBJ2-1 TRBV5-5 CASSPGVTYNEQFF TGTGCCAGCAGCCCGGGAGTAACCTACAATGAGCAGTTCTTC
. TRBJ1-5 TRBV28 CASSFVQNQPQHF TGTGCCAGCAGTTTTGTGCAGAATCAGCCCCAGCATTTT
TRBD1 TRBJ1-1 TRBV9 CASSVTPGQGNEAFF TGTGCCAGCAGCGTAACACCGGGACAGGGTAACGAAGCTTTCTTT
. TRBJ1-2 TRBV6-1 CASSGYGKSSNYGYTF TGTGCCAGCAGTGGGTATGGGAAGTCCTCTAACTATGGCTACACCTTC
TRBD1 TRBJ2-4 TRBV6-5 CASSSVDRVDIQYF TGTGCCAGCAGTTCCGTGGACAGGGTTGACATTCAGTACTTC
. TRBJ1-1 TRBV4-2 CASSMRDNLMNTEAFF TGTGCCAGCAGCATGCGGGACAACCTCATGAACACTGAAGCTTTCTTT
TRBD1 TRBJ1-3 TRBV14 CASSRTYRGESGNTIYF TGTGCCAGCAGCCGAACTTACAGGGGCGAAAGTGGAAACACCATATATTTT
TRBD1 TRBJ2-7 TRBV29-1 CSVVTDRTDLEQYF TGCAGCGTCGTTACGGACAGGACGGATCTCGAGCAGTACTTC
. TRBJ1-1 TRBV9 CASSVEGVAEAFF TGTGCCAGCAGCGTAGAGGGGGTGGCTGAAGCTTTCTTT
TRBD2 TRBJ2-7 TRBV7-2 CASSLVLAGAYEQYF TGTGCCAGCAGCTTAGTACTAGCGGGGGCCTACGAGCAGTACTTC
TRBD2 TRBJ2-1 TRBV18 CASSPFTTSGVGSYNEQFF TGTGCCAGCTCACCATTTACGACTAGCGGGGTTGGCTCCTACAATGAGCAGTTCTTC